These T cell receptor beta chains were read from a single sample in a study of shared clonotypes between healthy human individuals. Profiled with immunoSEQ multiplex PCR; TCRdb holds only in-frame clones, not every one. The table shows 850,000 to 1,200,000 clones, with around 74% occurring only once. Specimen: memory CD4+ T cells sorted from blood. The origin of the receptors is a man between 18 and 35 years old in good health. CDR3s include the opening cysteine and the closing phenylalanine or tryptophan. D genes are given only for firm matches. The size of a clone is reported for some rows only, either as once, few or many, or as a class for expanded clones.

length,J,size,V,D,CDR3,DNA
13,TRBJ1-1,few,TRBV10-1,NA,CASSKTGPTEAFF,TGCGCCAGCAGCAAGACAGGTCCCACTGAAGCTTTCTTT
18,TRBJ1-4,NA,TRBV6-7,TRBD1,CASSLTGTGVFSNEKLFF,TGTGCCAGCAGCCTGACCGGGACAGGGGTTTTTTCTAATGAAAAACTGTTTTTT
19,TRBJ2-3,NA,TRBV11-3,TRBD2,CASSLGCGRAKWEPDTQYF,TGTGCCAGCAGCTTAGGTTGCGGGAGGGCCAAATGGGAACCAGATACGCAGTATTTT
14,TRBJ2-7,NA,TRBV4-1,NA,CASSFLAGTYEQYF,TGCGCCAGCAGCTTCCTGGCGGGGACCTACGAGCAGTACTTC
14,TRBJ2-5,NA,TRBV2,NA,CASGAGTGQSTQYF,TGTGCCAGCGGGGCCGGGACTGGCCAATCGACCCAGTACTTC
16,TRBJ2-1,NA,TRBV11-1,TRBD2,CASSPGQRGGLHEQFF,TGTGCCAGCAGCCCCGGTCAGCGGGGGGGCCTCCATGAGCAGTTCTTC
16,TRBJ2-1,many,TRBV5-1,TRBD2,CASSLASGGAENEQFF,TGCGCCAGCAGCTTGGCTAGCGGGGGGGCCGAGAATGAGCAGTTCTTC
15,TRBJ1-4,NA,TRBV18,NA,CASSPRADYGEKLFF,TGTGCCAGCTCACCAAGGGCAGACTATGGTGAAAAACTGTTTTTT
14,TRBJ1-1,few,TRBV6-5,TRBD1,CASSYNMWTGEAFF,TGTGCCAGCAGTTACAATATGTGGACAGGTGAAGCTTTCTTT
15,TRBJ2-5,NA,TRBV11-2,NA,CASSLDGAPKETQYF,TGTGCCAGCAGCTTAGATGGGGCACCTAAAGAGACCCAGTACTTC
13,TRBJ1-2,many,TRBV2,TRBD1,CASIRTGNYGYTF,TGTGCCAGCATTCGGACAGGGAACTATGGCTACACCTTC
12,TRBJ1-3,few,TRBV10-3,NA,CAIQGSGNTIYF,TGTGCCATCCAAGGGTCTGGAAACACCATATATTTT
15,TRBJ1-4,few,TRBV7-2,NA,CASRFRDASNEKLFF,TGTGCCAGCAGGTTTCGGGACGCCTCTAATGAAAAACTGTTTTTT